Listed below are T cell receptor beta chains from one sample, sequenced in a study of cytomegalovirus exposure and HLA in healthy donors. Only in-frame clones appear in the TCRdb table, and some are missing; sequencing was by immunoSEQ multiplex PCR. Of over 150,000 clones in the sample, around 80% were seen once. What was sequenced was PBMCs. The origin of the receptors is a woman aged 25 to 39 in good health and CMV-seropositive. The CDR3 runs from the conserved cysteine through the conserved F or W. Fields, in order: V gene, clone size, D gene, J gene, CDR3 protein, CDR3 DNA. The D gene is left open where the match is weak. The size entry is marked missing in some rows and otherwise reads once, few, many or a size class.

v_gene: TRBV28
abundance: -
d_gene: TRBD1
j_gene: TRBJ2-3
CDR3aa: CASSPGDRATDTQYF
CDR3nt: TGTGCCAGCAGTCCGGGGGACAGGGCGACAGATACGCAGTATTTT

v_gene: TRBV11-2
abundance: -
d_gene: -
j_gene: TRBJ2-3
CDR3aa: CASSPPIAGQLGTDTQYF
CDR3nt: TGTGCCAGCAGCCCCCCCATTGCTGGACAGCTGGGCACAGATACGCAGTATTTT

v_gene: TRBV5-1
abundance: -
d_gene: -
j_gene: TRBJ2-3
CDR3aa: CASSTRSAGSTDTQYF
CDR3nt: TGCGCCAGCAGCACCCGCTCCGCGGGTAGCACAGATACGCAGTATTTT

v_gene: TRBV4-2
abundance: once
d_gene: TRBD1
j_gene: TRBJ2-1
CDR3aa: CASSQDGRGLGEQFF
CDR3nt: TGTGCCAGCAGCCAAGATGGCAGGGGGTTGGGTGAGCAGTTCTTC

v_gene: TRBV29-1
abundance: -
d_gene: -
j_gene: TRBJ1-1
CDR3aa: CSVGVGSLNTEAFF
CDR3nt: TGCAGCGTCGGGGTTGGGTCGTTAAACACTGAAGCTTTCTTT

v_gene: TRBV19
abundance: once
d_gene: TRBD1
j_gene: TRBJ2-7
CDR3aa: CASSPGTVSYEQYF
CDR3nt: TGTGCCAGTAGCCCCGGGACAGTCTCATACGAGCAGTACTTC

v_gene: TRBV11-3
abundance: once
d_gene: -
j_gene: TRBJ2-2
CDR3aa: CASSLSAGPNTGELFF
CDR3nt: TGTGCCAGCAGCTTATCCGCGGGACCGAACACCGGGGAGCTGTTTTTT

v_gene: TRBV19
abundance: -
d_gene: -
j_gene: TRBJ2-7
CDR3aa: CASSPAESSYEQYF
CDR3nt: TGTGCCAGTAGTCCGGCGGAGAGCTCCTACGAGCAGTACTTC

v_gene: TRBV5-1
abundance: -
d_gene: -
j_gene: TRBJ2-7
CDR3aa: CASSSRERTYEQYF
CDR3nt: TGCGCCAGCAGCTCGAGGGAGCGAACCTACGAGCAGTACTTC

v_gene: TRBV5-6
abundance: -
d_gene: -
j_gene: TRBJ2-3
CDR3aa: CASSLLFTDTQYF
CDR3nt: TGTGCCAGCAGCTTGTTATTCACAGATACGCAGTATTTT

v_gene: TRBV27
abundance: -
d_gene: TRBD1
j_gene: TRBJ1-5
CDR3aa: CASSLSTGNSNQPQHF
CDR3nt: TGTGCCAGCAGTTTATCGACAGGGAATAGCAATCAGCCCCAGCATTTT

v_gene: TRBV7-6
abundance: -
d_gene: -
j_gene: TRBJ2-1
CDR3aa: CASSLAQSAQFF
CDR3nt: TGTGCCAGCAGCTTAGCTCAGAGCGCGCAGTTCTTC

v_gene: TRBV6-1
abundance: -
d_gene: -
j_gene: TRBJ2-3
CDR3aa: CASSVGHRDRDTQYF
CDR3nt: TGTGCCAGCAGTGTGGGACACAGGGATCGGGATACGCAGTATTTT

v_gene: TRBV7-8
abundance: -
d_gene: TRBD1
j_gene: TRBJ2-7
CDR3aa: CASSRSGTAYEQYF
CDR3nt: TGTGCCAGCAGCCGATCCGGGACAGCCTACGAGCAGTACTTC

v_gene: TRBV2
abundance: -
d_gene: TRBD1
j_gene: TRBJ1-2
CDR3aa: CASRGGDRGGYTF
CDR3nt: TGTGCCAGCCGGGGGGGGGACAGGGGTGGCTACACCTTC

v_gene: TRBV9
abundance: once
d_gene: TRBD1
j_gene: TRBJ1-1
CDR3aa: CASSGSGGGTEAFF
CDR3nt: TGTGCCAGCAGCGGATCAGGGGGAGGAACTGAAGCTTTCTTT

v_gene: TRBV27
abundance: -
d_gene: -
j_gene: TRBJ2-7
CDR3aa: CASRTVGGEQYF
CDR3nt: TGTGCCAGCAGGACCGTGGGGGGAGAGCAGTACTTC

v_gene: TRBV27
abundance: few
d_gene: -
j_gene: TRBJ2-7
CDR3aa: CASSLEGLRYEQYF
CDR3nt: TGTGCCAGCAGTTTAGAGGGTTTAAGGTACGAGCAGTACTTC

v_gene: TRBV9
abundance: -
d_gene: TRBD2
j_gene: TRBJ2-3
CDR3aa: CASSSRTSGSSTDTQYF
CDR3nt: TGTGCCAGCAGCTCTCGGACTAGCGGGTCTAGCACAGATACGCAGTATTTT

v_gene: TRBV7-3
abundance: -
d_gene: TRBD1
j_gene: TRBJ1-2
CDR3aa: CASSLNRYRGNGYTF
CDR3nt: TGTGCCAGCAGCTTAAATAGGTACAGGGGGAATGGCTACACCTTC

v_gene: TRBV7-2
abundance: -
d_gene: TRBD2
j_gene: TRBJ2-1
CDR3aa: CASSFSSSGRAGNEQFF
CDR3nt: TGTGCCAGCAGCTTTTCCTCTAGCGGGAGGGCCGGCAATGAGCAGTTCTTC

v_gene: TRBV11-2
abundance: once
d_gene: -
j_gene: TRBJ2-7
CDR3aa: CASSRGINEQYF
CDR3nt: TGTGCCAGCAGCAGGGGGATCAACGAGCAGTACTTC

v_gene: TRBV19
abundance: -
d_gene: TRBD2
j_gene: TRBJ2-1
CDR3aa: CASSISGSWNEQFF
CDR3nt: TGTGCCAGTAGTATTAGCGGGAGTTGGAATGAGCAGTTCTTC

v_gene: TRBV14
abundance: -
d_gene: -
j_gene: TRBJ1-1
CDR3aa: CASSRDRMGAEAFF
CDR3nt: TGTGCCAGCAGCCGAGACAGGATGGGAGCTGAAGCTTTCTTT

v_gene: TRBV25-1
abundance: few
d_gene: TRBD1
j_gene: TRBJ2-7
CDR3aa: CASRDRGHPSYEQYF
CDR3nt: TGTGCCAGCAGGGACAGGGGCCACCCCTCCTACGAGCAGTACTTC

v_gene: TRBV2
abundance: -
d_gene: -
j_gene: TRBJ1-3
CDR3aa: CASSSAGNGNTIYF
CDR3nt: TGTGCCAGCAGTTCAGCAGGGAACGGAAACACCATATATTTT

v_gene: TRBV5-4
abundance: few
d_gene: TRBD1
j_gene: TRBJ2-7
CDR3aa: CASSSLGTGGSYEQYF
CDR3nt: TGTGCCAGCAGCTCACTAGGGACAGGGGGCTCCTACGAGCAGTACTTC

v_gene: TRBV4-2
abundance: -
d_gene: TRBD2
j_gene: TRBJ2-7
CDR3aa: CASSQDRSGRDTYEQYF
CDR3nt: TGTGCCAGCAGCCAAGATAGGAGCGGGAGGGACACCTACGAGCAGTACTTC

v_gene: TRBV28
abundance: few
d_gene: TRBD1
j_gene: TRBJ2-7
CDR3aa: CASSPSPGQIYEQYF
CDR3nt: TGTGCCAGCAGTCCCAGTCCGGGACAGATCTACGAGCAGTACTTC

v_gene: TRBV7-7
abundance: -
d_gene: TRBD2
j_gene: TRBJ2-7
CDR3aa: CASSPSSGRAYEQYF
CDR3nt: TGTGCCAGCAGCCCTAGTAGCGGGAGGGCCTACGAGCAGTACTTC

v_gene: TRBV5-8
abundance: -
d_gene: TRBD2
j_gene: TRBJ2-7
CDR3aa: CASSQPLAGDSYEQYF
CDR3nt: TGTGCCAGCAGCCAACCTCTAGCGGGGGACTCCTACGAGCAGTACTTC

v_gene: TRBV29-1
abundance: -
d_gene: TRBD1
j_gene: TRBJ2-2
CDR3aa: CSVRGGTGGTGELFF
CDR3nt: TGCAGCGTGCGGGGGGGGACAGGGGGCACCGGGGAGCTGTTTTTT

v_gene: TRBV18
abundance: -
d_gene: TRBD1
j_gene: TRBJ2-2
CDR3aa: CASSPLQGYGELFF
CDR3nt: TGTGCCAGCTCACCACTACAGGGGTACGGGGAGCTGTTTTTT

v_gene: TRBV6-5
abundance: -
d_gene: -
j_gene: TRBJ2-1
CDR3aa: CASSPFGGYYNEQFF
CDR3nt: TGTGCCAGCAGTCCCTTTGGCGGGTACTACAATGAGCAGTTCTTC

v_gene: TRBV6-5
abundance: -
d_gene: -
j_gene: TRBJ1-1
CDR3aa: CASATGLNTEAFF
CDR3nt: TGTGCCAGCGCGACAGGCTTGAACACTGAAGCTTTCTTT

v_gene: TRBV5-4
abundance: -
d_gene: -
j_gene: TRBJ1-2
CDR3aa: CASSSPNGYTF
CDR3nt: TGTGCCAGCAGCTCACCTAATGGCTACACCTTC

v_gene: TRBV5-1
abundance: -
d_gene: -
j_gene: TRBJ1-1
CDR3aa: CASSLPGDFTEAFF
CDR3nt: TGCGCCAGCAGCTTGCCGGGTGACTTCACTGAAGCTTTCTTT

v_gene: TRBV5-8
abundance: once
d_gene: TRBD1
j_gene: TRBJ1-2
CDR3aa: CASIHPGQGNIYYGYTF
CDR3nt: TGTGCCAGCATCCACCCGGGACAGGGGAACATATATTATGGCTACACCTTC

v_gene: TRBV5-1
abundance: -
d_gene: TRBD1
j_gene: TRBJ1-1
CDR3aa: CASSSRTGANTEAFF
CDR3nt: TGCGCCAGCAGCTCTCGGACAGGGGCTAACACTGAAGCTTTCTTT

v_gene: TRBV11-2
abundance: few
d_gene: -
j_gene: TRBJ2-7
CDR3aa: CASSTDYLSSYEQYF
CDR3nt: TGTGCCAGCAGCACGGACTACCTCAGCTCCTACGAGCAGTACTTC

v_gene: TRBV9
abundance: -
d_gene: TRBD2
j_gene: TRBJ2-1
CDR3aa: CASSVASGNVDEQFF
CDR3nt: TGTGCCAGCAGCGTAGCTAGCGGGAACGTCGATGAGCAGTTCTTC

v_gene: TRBV28
abundance: -
d_gene: -
j_gene: TRBJ1-1
CDR3aa: CASSLTGAEAFF
CDR3nt: TGTGCCAGCAGTTTAACAGGCGCTGAAGCTTTCTTT

v_gene: TRBV4-2
abundance: -
d_gene: -
j_gene: TRBJ1-3
CDR3aa: CASSQDKGVAGNTIYF
CDR3nt: TGTGCCAGCAGCCAAGATAAAGGGGTAGCTGGAAACACCATATATTTT